The T cell receptor (beta chain) described here comes from a study of blood T cells in healthy people across ages. Study details: In model experiments, template switching was able to capture about one barcoded beta molecule for every two T cells that were present. Points from the study as a whole: Total diversity from one million sequenced T cells was likely underestimated. PBMCs that were unsorted prevented a conclusive naive versus antigen-experienced comparison.

The V end lost 4 bases, the J end lost 1 base, and 11 bases lay between the germline ends. The CDR3 spans 15 residues. Germline CDR1 SGHTA, CDR2 FQGNSA. The second PCR ran roughly 6 to 11 cycles with a sample-barcoded 5' primer and J-beta primers. TCRdb passed the 5' RACE reads through MiXCR, listing each CDR3 protein once. The sample holds more than 1,400,000 distinct CDR3 sequences, around 42% seen once. This clonotype was found a few times. What it binds is not known. The chain combines TRBV7-2 with TRBJ2-4; D call uncertain. The TCR sequence derives from a young woman in good health. The specimen sequenced was blood. This chain's CDR3 is CASSSSRSAKNIQYF. In DNA form, the CDR3 reads TGTGCCAGCAGCTCCTCTAGGTCTGCCAAAAACATTCAGTACTTC.